Following are 12 T cell receptor beta chains from one sample sequenced in a study of T cell changes during pregnancy in multiple sclerosis. Method: immunoSEQ multiplex PCR; TCRdb's copy keeps in-frame clones and lacks some. The table has approximately 63,000 clones, 80% to 95% seen once. The sequenced sample was peripheral blood, obtained in the third trimester of pregnancy. These TCRs come from a female donor in good health, enrolled as a control in a pregnancy study.

The rearrangement links TRBV2 to TRBJ2-7, with TRBD2 as a possible D gene (5 bases). CDR1 SNHLY and CDR2 FYNNEI come from the germline V gene. The CDR3 covers 12 residues. The V end was cut by 8 bases, the J end by 1 base, with 9 bases between. This CDR3 reads CASRDISYEQYF. CDR3 sequence (DNA): TGTGCCAGCCGGGATATTTCCTACGAGCAGTACTTC.

This clone appeared a single time. The V call is TRBV4-3, the J call TRBJ2-7, with 7 nucleotides matching TRBD1. Germline CDR1 and CDR2: LGHNA and YSLEER. This CDR3 is built from 17 residues. The V and J ends lost 0 bases and 3 bases, in that order; junction bases with no gene match: 11. In DNA, the CDR3 is TGCGCCAGCAGCCAAGAGCGACGACAGGGTGGAATCTACGAGCAGTACTTC. It encodes CASSQERRQGGIYEQYF.

J is TRBJ2-1 and V is TRBV7-2; 7 bases align to TRBD2. Germline loops: CDR1 SGHTA, CDR2 FQGNSA. Trimming removed 1 base from V and 7 bases from J; junction bases left unmatched: 7. The length of the CDR3 is 15 residues. The CDR3 reads CASSLVSGGGNEQFF. CDR3 bases: TGTGCCAGCAGCTTAGTTTCGGGAGGAGGGAATGAGCAGTTCTTC. The whole variable domain, filled in from reference TRBV7-2 and TRBJ2-1, reads GAGVSQSPSNKVTEKGKDVELRCDPISGHTALYWYRQSLGQGLEFLIYFQGNSAPDKSGLPSDRFSAERTGGSVSTLTIQRTQQEDSAVYLCASSLVSGGGNEQFFGPGTRLTVL.

V is TRBV5-4 and J is TRBJ2-7; D not resolved. Germline values: CDR1 SGHNT, CDR2 YYREEE (reference sequence). Trimming pared 0 bases from V and 6 bases from J, leaving 7 bases between. The CDR3 consists of 12 residues. The CDR3 loop is CASSLAASEQYF. In DNA, the CDR3 is TGTGCCAGCAGCTTGGCCGCGAGCGAGCAGTACTTC. The full variable domain, completed using reference TRBV5-4 and TRBJ2-7, is ETGVTQSPTHLIKTRGQQVTLRCSSQSGHNTVSWYQQALGQGPQFIFQYYREEENGRGNFPPRFSGLQFPNYSSELNVNALELDDSALYLCASSLAASEQYFGPGTRLTVT.

V and J are TRBV5-4 and TRBJ2-2; perhaps TRBD1 as D (5 bases). Germline assignment: CDR1 SGHNT and CDR2 YYREEE (reference sequence). The CDR3 is 13 amino acids. The V end lost 4 bases, the J end lost 6 bases, and 10 bases lay between the germline ends. CDR3 nucleotide sequence: TGTGCCAGCAGCCCAAGGGGCGCCGGGGAGCTGTTTTTT. This codes for CASSPRGAGELFF.

The gene calls are TRBV28 and TRBJ2-2; 11 nucleotides agree with TRBD2. The CDR3 length is 16 residues. J was trimmed by 1 base and V by 6 bases; bases with no gene match: 4. The V gene's germline CDR1 is MDHEN and CDR2 SYDVKM. The CDR3, as DNA: TGTGCCAGCAGCCTGACTAGCGGGAAGAACACCGGGGAGCTGTTTTTT. This sequence encodes CASSLTSGKNTGELFF.

The chain employs TRBV5-4 and TRBJ2-7; possible D gene TRBD2, 6 bases. Trimming shortened V by 0 bases and J by 2 bases, and 15 bases separated the two germline ends. The CDR3 totals 16 residues. Germline loops: CDR1 SGHNT, CDR2 YYREEE (reference sequence). The CDR3 here is CASSLAWGTLTYEQYF. The CDR3 DNA reads as TGTGCCAGCAGCTTGGCCTGGGGGACTTTAACCTACGAGCAGTACTTC.

This clone was detected only once. J is TRBJ1-5 and V is TRBV2; 11 bases map to TRBD1. The CDR3 extends over 14 amino acids. Per germline, CDR1 SNHLY and CDR2 FYNNEI. Trimming removed 7 bases from V and 6 bases from J; junction bases left unmatched: 5. CDR3 coding DNA: TGTGCCAGCACCGGGACAGGGGGGCTTCAGCCCCAGCATTTT. The encoded protein is CASTGTGGLQPQHF. The full variable domain, in which reference TRBV2 and TRBJ1-5 provide the parts outside the CDR3, is EPEVTQTPSHQVTQMGQEVILRCVPISNHLYFYWYRQILGQKVEFLVSFYNNEISEKSEIFDDQFSVERPDGSNFTLKIRSTKLEDSAMYFCASTGTGGLQPQHFGDGTRLSIL.

The chain links TRBV5-5 to TRBJ2-7, with D possibly TRBD1 on 5 matching bases. The V gene lost 0 bases and the J gene lost 2 bases, with 12 bases spanning the gap. There are 15 residues in the CDR3. Germline-derived CDR1 and CDR2 are SGHKS and YYEKEE (reference sequence). This CDR3 is CASSLAPDTAYEQYF. CDR3 nucleotides: TGTGCCAGCAGCTTGGCCCCGGACACTGCCTACGAGCAGTACTTC.

The chain employs TRBV27 and TRBJ2-3, with a weak D call TRBD1 (6 bases). The length of the CDR3 is 16 residues. Trimming cost V 5 bases and J 3 bases, with 18 bases left between them. CDR1 is MNHEY, CDR2 SMNVEV, per germline (reference sequence). CDR3 sequence (DNA): TGTGCCAGCAGTATCTACAGGGTACCTGGGACAGATACGCAGTATTTT. Protein sequence: CASSIYRVPGTDTQYF.

This clone was counted a single time. This chain uses TRBV20-1 with TRBJ2-1, with D unresolved. The CDR3 is 11 amino acids. Per germline, CDR1 DFQATT and CDR2 SNEGSKA (reference sequence). Trimming pared 3 bases from V and 9 bases from J, leaving 9 bases between. The CDR3 sequence: CSASSVAEQFF. For the CDR3, the DNA is TGCAGTGCTAGTTCCGTGGCTGAGCAGTTCTTC.

This clone came up once. The chain carries TRBV21-1 and TRBJ2-7; TRBD2 is the table's D call and was not checked against the DNA. TRBV21-1 is tagged as a pseudogene. CDR3 size: 14 residues. CDR3 sequence: CASSPTSGSYEQYF. The CDR3 DNA is TGTGCCAGCAGCCCCACTAGCGGAAGCTACGAGCAGTACTTC.